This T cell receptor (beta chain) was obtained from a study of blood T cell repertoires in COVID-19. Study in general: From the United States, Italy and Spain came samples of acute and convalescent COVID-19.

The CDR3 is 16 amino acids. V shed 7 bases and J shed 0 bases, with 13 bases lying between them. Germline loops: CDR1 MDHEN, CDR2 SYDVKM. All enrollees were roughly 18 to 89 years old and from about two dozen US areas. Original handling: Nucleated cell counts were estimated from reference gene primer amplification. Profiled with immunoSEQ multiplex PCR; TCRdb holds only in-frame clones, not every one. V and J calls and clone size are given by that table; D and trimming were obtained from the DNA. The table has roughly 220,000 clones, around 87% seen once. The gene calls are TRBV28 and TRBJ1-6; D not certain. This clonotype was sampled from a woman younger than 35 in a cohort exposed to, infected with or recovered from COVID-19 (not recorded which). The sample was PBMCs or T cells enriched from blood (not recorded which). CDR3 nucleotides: TGTGCCAGCATACCATCGGGGAGCTCCTATAATTCACCCCTCCACTTT. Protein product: CASIPSGSSYNSPLHF.